Below, 17 T cell receptor beta chains from the same sample are listed, as sequenced in a study of response to subunit inactivated influenza vaccine. TCRdb ran MiXCR on the RT-PCR reads and lists one entry per CDR3 protein. The sample has some 500,000 distinct CDR3 sequences, roughly 23% seen once; the top ten hold less than 2.5%. The specimen comprised CD4+ T cells sorted from PBMCs, sampled more than 4 days after vaccination. These TCRs come from a man over 45 who received an inactivated influenza vaccine.

In its sample, this clonotype was seen a few times. This chain joins TRBV6-1 and TRBJ1-4; D not certain. Germline V gives CDR1 MNHNS, CDR2 SASEGT. The CDR3 has 16 amino acids. Trimming took off 6 bases at V and 0 bases at J, with 14 bases between the two ends. This CDR3 reads CASSPGPRTTNEKLFF. The CDR3 DNA is TGTGCCAGCAGCCCCGGGCCCAGGACAACTAATGAAAAACTGTTTTTT.

This clonotype was seen repeatedly, ten times or more. This rearrangement joins TRBV7-9 to TRBJ2-1, with 9 bases matching TRBD1. The CDR3 is made up of 14 amino acids. V dropped 3 bases and J dropped 9; count of bases not matched to a gene: 6. CDR1 and CDR2 (germline): SEHNR, FQNEAQ (reference sequence). The CDR3 nucleotides are TGTGCCAGCAGCTTGCCGGGACAGGGAGGTGAGCAGTTCTTC. Its protein product is CASSLPGQGGEQFF.

This clonotype was picked up a small number of times. The chain joins TRBV7-9 to TRBJ1-2; possibly TRBD1 for D (6 bases). The CDR3 has 14 amino acids. Germline-derived CDR1 and CDR2 are SEHNR and FQNEAQ (reference sequence). V lost 5 bases and J 5 bases, leaving 15 bases between the germline ends. CDR3 sequence (DNA): TGTGCCAGCAGCACGTCCGGACAGATATATGGCTACACCTTC. Amino acid sequence: CASSTSGQIYGYTF.

This clonotype was seen a few times. The chain uses TRBV6-1 and TRBJ2-3; D call uncertain. The V end was cut by 4 bases, the J end by 6 bases, with 17 bases between. Per the germline V gene, CDR1 is MNHNS and CDR2 is SASEGT. There are 15 residues in the CDR3. The chain's CDR3 is CASSVVGQTGDTQYF. CDR3 coding DNA: TGTGCCAGCAGTGTGGTGGGCCAGACTGGGGATACGCAGTATTTT.

V usage is TRBV7-9 and J usage is TRBJ2-3, with D perhaps TRBD1 or TRBD2 (5 bases each). The germline V gene encodes CDR1 SEHNR and CDR2 FQNEAQ (reference sequence). The V end was cut by 7 bases, the J end by 3 bases, with 14 bases between. This CDR3 contains 14 residues. DNA for the CDR3: TGTGCCAGCATCCGGGACCTAGCTACAGATACGCAGTATTTT. Translation: CASIRDLATDTQYF.

The chain employs TRBV20-1 and TRBJ2-7; a possible D gene is TRBD2 (5 bases). Trimming pared 3 bases from V and 2 bases from J, leaving 14 bases between. The CDR3 consists of 14 residues. Germline V lookup: CDR1 DFQATT, CDR2 SNEGSKA (reference sequence). CDR3 sequence (DNA): TGCAGTGCTAGGGGCGGGTTACGGACCTACGAGCAGTACTTC. Translating gives CSARGGLRTYEQYF.

This clonotype was observed at least ten times. The chain combines TRBV7-2 with TRBJ2-7, with 7 bases matching TRBD2. This CDR3 has 15 amino acids. V gave up 1 base and J gave up 3 bases; unmatched junction bases: 6. Germline assignment: CDR1 SGHTA and CDR2 FQGNSA. CDR3 nucleotides: TGTGCCAGCAGCTTAGGAACGGGACTAAACTACGAGCAGTACTTC. As protein: CASSLGTGLNYEQYF. The full variable domain, rest sourced from reference TRBV7-2 and TRBJ2-7, is GAGVSQSPSNKVTEKGKDVELRCDPISGHTALYWYRQSLGQGLEFLIYFQGNSAPDKSGLPSDRFSAERTGGSVSTLTIQRTQQEDSAVYLCASSLGTGLNYEQYFGPGTRLTVT.

This clonotype was seen a handful of times. The chain uses TRBV7-9 and TRBJ2-5; 8 bases are a match to TRBD1. Trimming at V came to 4 bases and at J to 4 bases, leaving 5 bases not matched to a gene. Germline values: CDR1 SEHNR, CDR2 FQNEAQ (reference sequence). This CDR3 spans 14 amino acids. The CDR3 reads CASSSSGGGETQYF. CDR3 DNA: TGTGCCAGCAGCTCTTCAGGGGGCGGAGAGACCCAGTACTTC.

A few counts support this clonotype. The chain recombines TRBV10-3 with TRBJ2-3; maybe TRBD2 (5 bases). CDR1 ENHRY and CDR2 SYGVKD come from the germline V gene. CDR3 length equals 13 residues. V lost 6 bases and J lost 1, with 8 bases in between. The CDR3 spells CAIRELGTDTQYF. CDR3 DNA sequence: TGTGCCATCAGGGAACTAGGCACAGATACGCAGTATTTT.

V and J are TRBV20-1 and TRBJ2-1; 10 bases are shared with TRBD1. The CDR3 runs 14 residues. V dropped 5 bases and J dropped 7; count of bases not matched to a gene: 8. From germline, CDR1 is DFQATT and CDR2 SNEGSKA (reference sequence). CDR3 DNA: TGCAGTGCTGACGGGACAGGGGATTTGAATGAGCAGTTCTTC. Translating it yields CSADGTGDLNEQFF.

This clonotype was detected ten times or more. The chain recombines TRBV4-3 with TRBJ2-3; 9 positions match TRBD2. Germline loops: CDR1 LGHNA, CDR2 YSLEER. V was pared by 1 base and J by 2 bases, with 1 base of the junction left unmatched. The CDR3 contains 15 residues. CDR3 bases: TGCGCCAGCAGCCAAGGCGGGGGGGACACAGATACGCAGTATTTT. Translating it yields CASSQGGGDTDTQYF.

This clonotype was observed a handful of times. In DNA form, the CDR3 reads TGTGCCACCAGTGATAGCGCTAGCCGACGCACAGATACGCAGTATTTT. Residues: CATSDSASRRTDTQYF. The chain uses TRBV24-1 and TRBJ2-3; tentatively, D is TRBD2 (5 bases). Germline V lookup: CDR1 KGHDR, CDR2 SFDVKD. This CDR3 contains 16 residues. Trimming left V 3 bases short and J 1 base short, with 13 bases between.

J is TRBJ2-5 and V is TRBV20-1, with D hard to call. CDR3 length: 12 amino acids. Trimming stripped 3 bases from V and 5 bases from J, with 10 bases between. Germline V gene data show CDR1 as DFQATT and CDR2 as SNEGSKA (reference sequence). Here the CDR3 DNA reads TGCAGTGCTAGGGTCCAGTTGGAGACCCAGTACTTC. Amino acids: CSARVQLETQYF.

This clonotype has more than one count but fewer than ten. V and J are TRBV7-2 and TRBJ2-1; D may be TRBD1 or TRBD2 (5 bases each). The germline V and J ends were trimmed by 4 bases and 7 bases, with 8 bases remaining between them. The CDR3 has 12 amino acids. From germline, CDR1 is SGHTA and CDR2 FQGNSA. The CDR3 nucleotides read TGTGCCAGCAGCTCCTGGGGGAATGAGCAGTTCTTC. Protein: CASSSWGNEQFF.

V usage is TRBV20-1 and J usage is TRBJ2-7, with 7 bases that match TRBD1. This CDR3 has 13 residues. CDR1 and CDR2 from the germline V gene are DFQATT and SNEGSKA (reference sequence). V shed 6 bases and J 0 bases; nucleotides not matched to a gene: 5. CDR3 bases: TGCAGTGCGCAATGGGACAGCTCCTACGAGCAGTACTTC. Translation: CSAQWDSSYEQYF.

The CDR3 protein is CASSEGVNEQFF. CDR3 sequence (DNA): TGTGCCAGCTCCGAAGGGGTGAATGAGCAGTTCTTC. The chain carries TRBV12-3 or TRBV12-4 and TRBJ2-1, with D perhaps matching TRBD1 (5 bases). The ends were cut back, 8 bases at V and 7 bases at J, with 12 bases in the middle. The CDR3 length is 12 residues.

V usage is TRBV20-1 and J usage is TRBJ2-7, with 8 bases lining up with TRBD1. The CDR3 has 14 residues. Germline V gene lookup returns CDR1 DFQATT and CDR2 SNEGSKA (reference sequence). Losses at the gene ends were 6 bases for V and 5 bases for J; bases not matched to a gene: 12. The CDR3 nucleotides read TGCAGTGCCAAGCGGCAGGGGGCTCTCAACGAGCAGTACTTC. Its protein product is CSAKRQGALNEQYF.